This note documents a single TCR beta chain sequence. Its antigen is currently unknown. PCR employed 60 Vbeta and 13 Jbeta primers. As originally analysed: Tens of millions of unique TCR beta chains, some 9.9 million of them shared, were counted by a later analysis. Data came from immunoSEQ multiplex PCR; TCRdb stores just in-frame clones and leaves some out. V and J calls and clone size are given by that table; D and trimming were obtained from the DNA. The table lists 150,000 to 200,000 clones, 60% to 80% of them singletons. The sample comes from a study of cytomegalovirus exposure and HLA in healthy donors. Overall study results and limits: Relative to equally common others, HLA-associated TCR beta chains showed greater clonal expansion in a later analysis. The study designated 160 or so TCR beta chains cytomegalovirus-associated. An observed cluster of highly shared sequence variants was recorded as a likely sequencing artifact.

The TCR comes from a male donor in good health and CMV-seronegative. The sequenced sample was PBMCs.

CDR3 loop: CAISEREGGDYGYTF. The DNA of the CDR3 is TGTGCCATCAGTGAGCGGGAGGGGGGCGACTATGGCTACACCTTC. The V gene is TRBV10-3, the J gene TRBJ1-2, with D maybe TRBD1 (6 bases). Germline loops: CDR1 ENHRY, CDR2 SYGVKD. This CDR3 is built from 15 residues. The ends were cut back, 2 bases at V and 3 bases at J, with 13 bases in the middle.